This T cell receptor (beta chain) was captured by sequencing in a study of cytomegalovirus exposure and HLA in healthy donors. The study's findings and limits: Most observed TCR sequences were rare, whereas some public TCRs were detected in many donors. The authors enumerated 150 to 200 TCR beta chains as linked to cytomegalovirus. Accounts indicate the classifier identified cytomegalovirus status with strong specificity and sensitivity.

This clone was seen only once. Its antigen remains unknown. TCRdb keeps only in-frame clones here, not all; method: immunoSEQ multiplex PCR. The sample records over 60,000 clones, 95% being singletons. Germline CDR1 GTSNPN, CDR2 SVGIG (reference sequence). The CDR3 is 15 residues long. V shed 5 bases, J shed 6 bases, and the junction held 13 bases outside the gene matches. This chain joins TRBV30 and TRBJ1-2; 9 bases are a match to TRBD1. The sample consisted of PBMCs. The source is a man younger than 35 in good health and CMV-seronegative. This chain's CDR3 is CAWFRDRASGHGYTF. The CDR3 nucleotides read TGTGCCTGGTTCCGGGACAGGGCCTCGGGGCATGGCTACACCTTC.